This T cell receptor (beta chain) was captured by sequencing in a study of cytomegalovirus exposure and HLA in healthy donors. Study conclusions and caveats: According to a subsequent analysis, TCR clusters from the first cohort were inclined to appear together in the 110 or so validation repertoires. Reports described diagnosis of cytomegalovirus status by the classifier as highly specific and sensitive.

This clone was picked up one time. Antigen unknown. CDR1 and CDR2 from the germline V gene are SEHNR and FQNEAQ (reference sequence). This CDR3 is built from 16 residues. Trimming cost V 5 bases and J 2 bases, with 18 bases left between them. The table came from immunoSEQ multiplex PCR; TCRdb's copy has only in-frame clones and leaves some out. The sample consists of 190,000 or so clones, more than 65% of them appearing once. Sequenced: PBMCs. This chain links TRBV7-9 with TRBJ1-2; possible D gene TRBD1, 6 bases. This sequence was found in a woman aged 18 to 35 in good health and CMV-seropositive. CDR3 sequence: CASSPNGQQLNYGYTF. CDR3 coding DNA: TGTGCCAGCAGCCCGAACGGACAGCAGCTAAACTATGGCTACACCTTC.